What follows are 17 T cell receptor beta chains derived from one specimen sequenced in a study of vaccination effects on CD4 cells after COVID-19. TCRdb's copy holds only in-frame clones and misses some; the assay was immunoSEQ multiplex PCR. The sample records 20,000 to 25,000 clones, about 63% being singletons. Sequencing in the ViraFEST assay came after antigen-specific CD4+ T cells had been expanded with viral peptide pools, which were used to stimulate PBMC. CD4+ T cell isolation took place after 10 days of culture. None of the vaccinated had previously contracted SARS-CoV-2, and their nucleocapsid antibodies tested negative. No antigen is known for these receptors. The sequences come from CD4+ T cells from PBMCs cultured with HCoV-NL63 spike peptides, collected before COVID-19 vaccination. All receptors derive from a human donor who received a COVID-19 vaccine.

This chain links TRBV3-1 (or the pseudogene TRBV3-2) with TRBJ1-5; D gene unclear. Deletions cut 4 bases from V and 0 bases from J, with 7 bases between. CDR1 and CDR2 (germline): LGHDT, YNNKEL (reference sequence). The CDR3 consists of 14 residues. CDR3 residues: CASSRVYSNQPQHF. The CDR3 DNA reads as TGTGCCAGCAGCCGGGTTTATAGCAATCAGCCCCAGCATTTT.

The V and J genes are TRBV4-1 and TRBJ1-5; no clear D. Germline assignment: CDR1 MGHRA and CDR2 YSYEKL. V was shortened by 4 bases and J by 9 bases, with 22 bases between the two germline ends. The CDR3 has 16 amino acids. CDR3 in DNA: TGCGCCAGCAGCCCTGAGCAGGAGACCCCCTGGCCGCCCCAGCATTTT. Translation: CASSPEQETPWPPQHF.

The chain is built from TRBV7-9 and TRBJ2-1, with a possible D match to TRBD2 (6 bases). Trimming cost V 4 bases and J 9 bases, with 22 bases left between them. Germline V gene lookup returns CDR1 SEHNR and CDR2 FQNEAQ (reference sequence). This CDR3 region has 16 residues. CDR3 sequence: CASSSRTITRTGEQFF. CDR3 nucleotide sequence: TGTGCCAGCAGCTCCCGGACTATAACTAGGACGGGTGAGCAGTTCTTC.

The chain joins TRBV5-4 to TRBJ2-6; D is ambiguous. CDR1 SGHNT and CDR2 YYREEE come from the germline V gene (reference sequence). The CDR3 is 18 residues long. V lost 0 bases and J 2 bases, leaving 15 bases between the germline ends. The CDR3 is CASSLGAPSAPGANVLTF. The CDR3 nucleotides read TGTGCCAGCAGCTTGGGGGCTCCCTCTGCGCCTGGGGCCAACGTCCTGACTTTC. Looking up the rest from reference TRBV5-4 and TRBJ2-6 gives the full variable domain: ETGVTQSPTHLIKTRGQQVTLRCSSQSGHNTVSWYQQALGQGPQFIFQYYREEENGRGNFPPRFSGLQFPNYSSELNVNALELDDSALYLCASSLGAPSAPGANVLTFGAGSRLTVL.

J is TRBJ2-3 and V is TRBV5-1, with a weak D call TRBD2 (6 bases). The germline gives CDR1 SGHRS, CDR2 YFSETQ. V dropped 0 bases and J dropped 0 bases, with 11 bases sitting between them. The CDR3 extends over 16 amino acids. The CDR3: CASSLGGVTSTDTQYF. The CDR3 coding sequence is TGCGCCAGCAGCTTGGGCGGGGTCACTAGCACAGATACGCAGTATTTT.

In DNA form, the CDR3 reads TGCGCCAGCAGCTTAGGGTTTCGGGACAGCCCCCAAGAGACCCAGTACTTC. Protein sequence: CASSLGFRDSPQETQYF. The chain links TRBV5-1 to TRBJ2-5; 7 nucleotides align to TRBD1. This CDR3 spans 17 amino acids. The V gene end was trimmed by 2 bases and the J gene end by 1 base; junction bases not matched to a gene: 11. CDR1 and CDR2 from the germline V gene are SGHRS and YFSETQ.

The gene calls are TRBV6-5 and TRBJ1-6; D perhaps matches TRBD1 (5 bases). Germline CDR1 reads MNHEY; CDR2 reads SVGAGI. V lost 6 bases and J lost 10, with 10 bases in between. The CDR3 totals 12 residues. The CDR3 loop reads CASSRQGSPLHF. DNA for the CDR3: TGTGCCAGCAGCCGGCAGGGATCACCCCTCCACTTT.

V is TRBV12-3 or TRBV12-4 and J is TRBJ2-5; D is uncertain. V dropped 2 bases and J dropped 5 bases, with 6 bases sitting between them. The CDR3 runs to 12 residues. CDR3 loop: CASSLTVETQYF. The CDR3 DNA reads TGTGCCAGCAGTTTAACAGTCGAGACCCAGTACTTC.

The rearrangement joins TRBV25-1 to TRBJ1-4; D is unresolved. Trimming removed 4 bases from V and 6 bases from J, with 6 bases in between. The CDR3 has 12 residues. The germline V gene has CDR1 MGHDK and CDR2 SYGVNS. The CDR3 coding sequence is TGTGCCAGCAGTGGAGATTATGAAAAACTGTTTTTT. This translates into CASSGDYEKLFF.

The rearrangement links TRBV19 to TRBJ1-2; D ambiguous. This CDR3 comprises 17 residues. Germline assignment: CDR1 LNHDA and CDR2 SQIVND (reference sequence). V dropped 4 bases and J dropped 0 bases, with 18 bases sitting between them. The CDR3 DNA is TGTGCCAGTAGTAGTGCCGGCCGACTATTCGCTAACTATGGCTACACCTTC. Its translation: CASSSAGRLFANYGYTF.

The CDR3 sequence is CASSSRRGGDTEAFF. CDR3 in DNA: TGTGCCAGCAGCTCCCGCAGGGGGGGAGACACTGAAGCTTTCTTT. V and J are TRBV11-2 and TRBJ1-1; TRBD1 agrees at 7 bases. Trimming removed 4 bases from V and 3 bases from J; junction bases left unmatched: 8. This CDR3 comprises 15 residues. Looked up from germline, CDR1 is SGHAT and CDR2 is FQNNGV.

The chain couples TRBV5-1 to TRBJ1-6; unclear D gene. Trimming took 0 bases from V and 6 from J, leaving 4 bases between them. Germline V gives CDR1 SGHRS, CDR2 YFSETQ. The CDR3 totals 13 residues. The CDR3: CASSLVVNSPLHF. In DNA form, the CDR3 reads TGCGCCAGCAGCTTGGTGGTTAATTCACCCCTCCACTTT.

The chain is built from TRBV5-5 and TRBJ1-6; 8 bases are a match to TRBD1. Germline V gene lookup returns CDR1 SGHKS and CDR2 YYEKEE (reference sequence). The CDR3 is 14 residues long. With 3 bases clipped from V and 8 bases from J, the junction kept 4 bases outside the gene matches. The CDR3 bases are TGTGCCAGCAGCTGGACAGGGAGGGATTCACCCCTCCACTTT. It translates to CASSWTGRDSPLHF.

The gene calls are TRBV30 and TRBJ1-1; perhaps TRBD1 as D (6 bases). CDR3 length equals 12 residues. The germline CDR1 and CDR2 sequences are GTSNPN and SVGIG (reference sequence). Trimming took off 4 bases at V and 6 bases at J, with 12 bases between the two ends. The CDR3 region has the DNA TGTGCCTGGAAACAGGGCGGCCCTGAAGCTTTCTTT. The encoded protein is CAWKQGGPEAFF.

This clone was counted only a few times. The rearrangement joins TRBV6-4 to TRBJ2-2; no clear D. The CDR3 is 16 amino acids. Germline-derived CDR1 and CDR2 are MRHNA and SNTAGT. Trimming cost V 0 bases and J 0 bases, with 8 bases left between them. CDR3 nucleotides: TGTGCCAGCAGTGACTCGAGCCGCGCGAACACCGGGGAGCTGTTTTTT. Its translation is CASSDSSRANTGELFF.

The chain uses TRBV6-5 and TRBJ1-2; TRBD1 matches at 7 bases. This CDR3 region has 15 residues. From germline, CDR1 is MNHEY and CDR2 SVGAGI. V gave up 4 bases and J gave up 12 bases; unmatched junction bases: 17. CDR3 region: CASSFDREDIKVHTF. The CDR3 nucleotides are TGTGCCAGCAGTTTTGACAGGGAGGACATAAAGGTACACACCTTC.

This clone was found a few times. The CDR3 here is CASSLVDRGGGNTIYF. The CDR3 region has the DNA TGTGCCAGCAGCTTGGTCGACAGGGGAGGTGGAAACACCATATATTTT. This chain connects TRBV5-6 to TRBJ1-3; 8 positions match TRBD1. Looked up from germline, CDR1 is SGHDT and CDR2 is YYEEEE. The CDR3 loop spans 16 amino acids. After removal of 0 bases from V and 3 bases from J, the junction contained 5 bases not matched to a gene.